The rows below give T cell receptor beta chains drawn from one sample of a study of T cell responses to AZD1222 COVID-19 vaccine. The data were produced by immunoSEQ multiplex PCR, yet TCRdb's version contains in-frame clones alone and is incomplete. Here the sample spans approximately 75,000 clones, about nine tenths being singletons. Specimen: peripheral blood, collected 28 days after the second AZD1222 dose. Source of these receptors: an adult who received the AZD1222 COVID-19 vaccine. Both conserved end residues are part of each CDR3. A D gene is named only where the DNA matches it firmly. Not all rows give a size; the values are once, few, many and, for expanded clones, a class.

size,D,J,length,V,CDR3,DNA
.,TRBD2,TRBJ2-3,18,TRBV6-2/TRBV6-3,CASSYRLAGVSSTDTQYF,TGTGCCAGCAGTTACCGGCTAGCGGGGGTCTCTAGCACAGATACGCAGTATTTT
.,TRBD2,TRBJ2-2,16,TRBV5-4,CASSLYAGANTGELFF,TGTGCCAGCAGCTTGTATGCGGGGGCGAACACCGGGGAGCTGTTTTTT
.,.,TRBJ1-2,12,TRBV10-3,CAISESEGGYTF,TGTGCCATCAGTGAGTCTGAGGGTGGCTACACCTTC
once,TRBD1,TRBJ1-6,14,TRBV7-3,CASSRTGPNSPLHF,TGTGCCAGCAGCCGGACAGGCCCTAATTCACCCCTCCACTTT
.,.,TRBJ2-1,17,TRBV24-1,CATSDLGRTGAGNEQFF,TGTGCCACCAGTGATTTAGGACGTACAGGGGCGGGGAATGAGCAGTTCTTC
.,.,TRBJ1-5,15,TRBV19,CASSIDGGPGQPQHF,TGTGCCAGTAGTATAGATGGAGGTCCAGGGCAGCCCCAGCATTTT
.,.,TRBJ1-5,15,TRBV5-1,CASSFETGVNQPQHF,TGCGCCAGCAGCTTCGAGACTGGGGTTAATCAGCCCCAGCATTTT
few,TRBD1,TRBJ1-1,16,TRBV10-3,CAISAGTGTGGTEAFF,TGTGCCATCAGCGCCGGGACCGGGACAGGGGGCACTGAAGCTTTCTTT
.,.,TRBJ1-4,14,TRBV3-1/TRBV3-2,CASSQLSTNEKLFF,TGTGCCAGCAGCCAATTATCAACTAATGAAAAACTGTTTTTT
.,.,TRBJ1-2,12,TRBV6-5,CASRGGWEGYTF,TGTGCCAGCAGGGGGGGCTGGGAAGGCTACACCTTC
.,TRBD1,TRBJ1-1,12,TRBV19,CATGQEGTEAFF,TGTGCCACCGGACAGGAGGGCACTGAAGCTTTCTTT
.,.,TRBJ2-5,13,TRBV7-7,CASSHLRGETQYF,TGTGCCAGCAGCCACCTGAGGGGGGAGACCCAGTACTTC
few,.,TRBJ2-5,17,TRBV30,CAWKWHSGYSDSETQYF,TGTGCCTGGAAATGGCATAGTGGGTATTCGGATTCAGAGACCCAGTACTTC
.,.,TRBJ1-6,15,TRBV7-2,CASSASQVPNSPLHF,TGTGCCAGCAGCGCCTCACAGGTTCCCAATTCACCCCTCCACTTT
.,.,TRBJ1-6,14,TRBV5-1,CASSLDRENSPLHF,TGCGCCAGCAGCTTGGACAGGGAAAATTCACCCCTCCACTTT
.,.,TRBJ1-5,12,TRBV6-5,CASVEGYQPQHF,TGTGCCAGCGTGGAGGGGTATCAGCCCCAGCATTTT
.,TRBD1,TRBJ1-5,14,TRBV30,CAWSVGTGRQPQHF,TGTGCCTGGAGTGTAGGGACAGGTCGTCAGCCCCAGCATTTT
.,.,TRBJ2-7,13,TRBV7-2,CASSAGTFGEQYF,TGTGCCAGCAGCGCCGGGACATTCGGAGAGCAGTACTTC
.,.,TRBJ1-1,14,TRBV30,CAWSVVGGNTEAFF,TGTGCCTGGAGTGTCGTTGGAGGGAACACTGAAGCTTTCTTT